This passage covers 14 T cell receptor beta chains from one sample sequenced in a study of cytomegalovirus exposure and HLA in healthy donors. 13 Jbeta primers and 60 Vbeta primers were used for the PCR. Clones were read by immunoSEQ multiplex PCR, and TCRdb kept only the in-frame ones, dropping some. The table gives 60,000 to 85,000 clones; the top ten clones make up approximately 15% of it. Sequencing input: PBMCs. These receptors all stem from a man in his fifties or sixties in good health and CMV-seropositive.

V is TRBV5-1 and J is TRBJ1-5, with 7 bases fitting TRBD1. Germline trimming cut 0 bases from V and 2 bases from J; bases unmatched to any gene: 2. This CDR3 region has 15 residues. The germline V gene has CDR1 SGHRS and CDR2 YFSETQ. The CDR3 coding sequence is TGCGCCAGCAGCTTGGGCACAGGGGGCAATCAGCCCCAGCATTTT. It translates to CASSLGTGGNQPQHF.

The CDR3 region is CASSSGLAINNEQYV. CDR3 nucleotides: TGCGCCAGCAGCTCGGGACTAGCGATCAATAACGAGCAGTACGTC. The rearrangement uses TRBV5-1 and TRBJ2-7; TRBD2 matches 10 bases. The CDR3 contains 15 residues. J lost 5 bases, V lost 3 bases, and 8 bases had no gene match. Germline V gives CDR1 SGHRS, CDR2 YFSETQ.

V gene TRBV6-5 combines with J gene TRBJ1-1, with D hard to call. There are 14 residues in the CDR3. Trimming left V 8 bases short and J 9 bases short, with 22 bases between. Germline lookup yields CDR1 MNHEY and CDR2 SVGAGI. The CDR3 DNA reads TGTGCCAGCTCTCTTGCCTTTTCCGGGTCCCAAGCTTTCTTT. It codes for CASSLAFSGSQAFF.

The chain links TRBV14 to TRBJ2-7; 9 bases are shared with TRBD1. Germline V gene sequence: CDR1 SGHDN, CDR2 FVKESK. The CDR3 loop spans 13 amino acids. The junction had 7 bases not matched to a gene; V was cut back by 1 base and J by 12 bases. The CDR3 DNA reads as TGTGCCAGCAGCCAAGGTGGGACAGGGTTCTGGTACGTC. Translated, it gives CASSQGGTGFWYV.

The V gene is TRBV6-1, the J gene TRBJ2-7; D is perhaps TRBD2 (6 bases). The V end lost 5 bases, the J end lost 2 bases, and 16 bases lay between the germline ends. The CDR3 loop spans 15 amino acids. The germline gives CDR1 MNHNS, CDR2 SASEGT. The CDR3 DNA is TGTGCCAGCAGTCCTGGGGAGCGGGTGGCCTACGAGCAGTACTTC. Amino acid sequence: CASSPGERVAYEQYF.

This chain connects TRBV5-6 to TRBJ2-7; 9 bases map to TRBD1. V shed 4 bases, J shed 3 bases, and the junction held 8 bases outside the gene matches. CDR1 is SGHDT, CDR2 YYEEEE, per germline. The CDR3 contains 15 residues. CDR3 sequence (DNA): TGTGCCAGCAGCCCCGGAGGGGACAGGGTCTACGAGCAGTACGTC. It translates to CASSPGGDRVYEQYV.

V is TRBV12-5 and J is TRBJ2-7; maybe TRBD2 (6 bases). Germline CDR1 is LGHNT and CDR2 is FRNRAP. CDR3 length equals 19 residues. V dropped 3 bases and J dropped 0 bases, with 24 bases sitting between them. The CDR3 sequence: CASGFLPLLGLESSYEQYF. CDR3 bases: TGTGCTAGTGGTTTCCTACCGTTATTGGGACTTGAAAGCTCCTACGAGCAGTACTTC.

This chain connects TRBV9 to TRBJ1-2, with TRBD1 as a possible D gene (5 bases). The V end was cut by 1 base, the J end by 8 bases, with 21 bases between. The CDR3 runs to 16 residues. The V gene's germline CDR1 is SGDLS and CDR2 YYNGEE. The DNA of the CDR3 is TGTGCCAGCAGCGTATTTGACGGGCCGGAGGGGTACGGCTACACCTTC. This codes for CASSVFDGPEGYGYTF.

The V call is TRBV2, the J call TRBJ1-1, with a tentative D call TRBD1 (5 bases). Per the germline V gene, CDR1 is SNHLY and CDR2 is FYNNEI. The ends were cut back, 4 bases at V and 0 bases at J, with 6 bases in the middle. The CDR3 extends over 13 amino acids. CDR3 loop: CASSGTLNTEAFF. The DNA of the CDR3 is TGTGCCAGCAGTGGGACATTGAACACTGAAGCTTTCTTT.

V is TRBV6-5 and J is TRBJ2-2; D gene unclear. The V gene lost 0 bases and the J gene lost 0 bases, with 8 bases spanning the gap. CDR1 is MNHEY, CDR2 SVGAGI, per germline. The CDR3 is made up of 16 amino acids. The CDR3 is CASSYSATSNTGELFF. CDR3 coding DNA: TGTGCCAGCAGTTACTCAGCCACTTCGAACACCGGGGAGCTGTTTTTT.

The chain combines TRBV9 with TRBJ2-2, with 7 bases that match TRBD2. CDR3 size: 16 residues. Per the germline V gene, CDR1 is SGDLS and CDR2 is YYNGEE. V dropped 3 bases and J dropped 0; count of bases not matched to a gene: 5. CDR3 sequence: CASSAPGGSNTGELFF. The CDR3 coding sequence is TGTGCCAGCAGCGCCCCCGGGGGGTCGAACACCGGGGAGCTGTTTTTT.

The V call is TRBV6-5, the J call TRBJ1-5; no firm D call. CDR3 length: 12 residues. Trimming pared 5 bases from V and 7 bases from J, leaving 9 bases between. The germline CDR1 and CDR2 sequences are MNHEY and SVGAGI. Here the CDR3 reads CASSAGGQPQHF. The CDR3 coding sequence is TGTGCCAGCAGTGCAGGTGGGCAGCCCCAGCATTTT.

J is TRBJ1-5 and V is TRBV7-9; D remains unclear. V was cut by 5 bases and J by 0 bases, with 8 bases left in between. Germline V gives CDR1 SEHNR, CDR2 FQNEAQ (reference sequence). This CDR3 contains 14 residues. The CDR3 region has the DNA TGTGCCAGCAGCCCTCGGGGTAGCAATCAGCCCCAGCATTTT. Translating gives CASSPRGSNQPQHF.

The chain employs TRBV6-1 and TRBJ2-7; D call uncertain. V gave up 7 bases and J gave up 0 bases, with 10 bases separating them. From germline, CDR1 is MNHNS and CDR2 SASEGT. This CDR3 has 13 amino acids. In DNA, the CDR3 is TGTGCCAGCAAGGCCGGCGGCTCCTACGAGCAGTACGTC. Residues: CASKAGGSYEQYV.